The next 28 T cell receptor beta chains were all read from a single sample in a study of graft-versus-host responses after intestinal transplantation. Sequenced by immunoSEQ multiplex PCR; TCRdb stores in-frame clones only, minus some. The sample contains tens of thousands of clones, approximately 91% of which appear only once. Intraepithelial lymphocytes and lamina propria lymphocytes were released through processing of graft tissue. The sample consisted of ileum tissue, taken roughly 390 days after transplant. The receptors come from a human patient who received an intestinal transplant, so some T cells may come from the graft donor.

The gene calls are TRBV27 and TRBJ2-7, with 8 bases aligning to TRBD2. This CDR3 has 13 residues. After removal of 6 bases from V and 2 bases from J, the junction contained 3 bases not matched to a gene. Germline values: CDR1 MNHEY, CDR2 SMNVEV (reference sequence). The CDR3 sequence is CASRDSGAYEQYF. The DNA for the CDR3 is TGTGCCAGCAGAGATAGCGGGGCCTACGAGCAGTACTTC.

V and J are TRBV6-6 and TRBJ2-5; D gene ambiguous. The J call may be in error: the DNA end matches TRBJ2-7 better. Germline CDR1 is MNHNY and CDR2 is SVGAGI (reference sequence). CDR3 length: 15 residues. In DNA, the CDR3 is TGTGCCAGCAGTTACGGTGAAGGGCAAAGGTACGAGCAGTACTTC. It yields the protein CASSYGEGQRYEQYF.

The chain's CDR3 is CASTLGQGYSPLHF. The CDR3 bases are TGTGCCAGCACTTTGGGACAGGGCTATTCACCCCTCCACTTT. V and J are TRBV6-1 and TRBJ1-6; 9 nucleotides match TRBD1. The CDR3 is made up of 14 amino acids. The V gene end was trimmed by 7 bases and the J gene end by 8 bases; junction bases not matched to a gene: 6. From germline, CDR1 is MNHNS and CDR2 SASEGT.

The chain combines TRBV28 with TRBJ1-6; tentatively, D is TRBD1 (6 bases). V was trimmed by 4 bases and J by 9 bases, leaving 13 bases between them. This CDR3 region has 14 residues. Germline lookup yields CDR1 MDHEN and CDR2 SYDVKM. The CDR3 here is CASSSAQGISPLHF. As DNA, the CDR3 is TGTGCCAGCAGTTCAGCACAGGGTATTTCACCCCTCCACTTT.

This chain connects TRBV18 to TRBJ2-5, with D perhaps matching TRBD1 or TRBD2 (5 bases each). V shed 2 bases and J shed 1 base, with 5 bases lying between them. The length of the CDR3 is 13 residues. Germline V gene data show CDR1 as KGHSH and CDR2 as LQKENI. The DNA of the CDR3 is TGTGCCAGCTCACCAGGGACCCAAGAGACCCAGTACTTC. Translated: CASSPGTQETQYF. The complete variable domain, with remaining parts taken from reference TRBV18 and TRBJ2-5, reads NAGVMQNPRHLVRRRGQEARLRCSPMKGHSHVYWYRQLPEEGLKFMVYLQKENIIDESGMPKERFSAEFPKEGPSILRIQQVVRGDSAAYFCASSPGTQETQYFGPGTRLLVL.

The V gene is TRBV6-5, the J gene TRBJ1-5; D is perhaps TRBD1 (6 bases). Trimming stripped 5 bases from V and 2 bases from J, with 10 bases between. The length of the CDR3 is 14 residues. The germline V gene encodes CDR1 MNHEY and CDR2 SVGAGI. The CDR3 reads CASSRRGGNQPQHF. The CDR3 nucleotides read TGTGCCAGCAGTCGCAGGGGAGGCAATCAGCCCCAGCATTTT.

The chain links TRBV28 to TRBJ2-4; TRBD2 aligns across 7 bases. Germline V gives CDR1 MDHEN, CDR2 SYDVKM. After removal of 3 bases from V and 8 bases from J, the junction contained 4 bases not matched to a gene. The CDR3 is made up of 13 amino acids. The CDR3: CASSFAGLDIQYF. CDR3 nucleotides: TGTGCCAGCAGTTTTGCAGGACTAGACATTCAGTACTTC.

This clone was observed a few times. This chain uses TRBV11-2 with TRBJ2-7; 13 nucleotides match TRBD2. Germline trimming cut 1 base from V and 2 bases from J; bases unmatched to any gene: 2. This CDR3 is built from 16 residues. Germline V gene sequence: CDR1 SGHAT, CDR2 FQNNGV. The CDR3 region has the DNA TGTGCCAGCAGCTTAGGGACTAGCGGGAGCCCCTACGAGCAGTACTTC. It yields the protein CASSLGTSGSPYEQYF. The entire variable domain, with the rest obtained from reference TRBV11-2 and TRBJ2-7, is as follows: EAGVAQSPRYKIIEKRQSVAFWCNPISGHATLYWYQQILGQGPKLLIQFQNNGVVDDSQLPKDRFSAERLKGVDSTLKIQPAKLEDSAVYLCASSLGTSGSPYEQYFGPGTRLTVT.

For the CDR3, the DNA is TGTGCCATTAAAGCCCCTGGTAGGAATTGGAATGAAAAACTGTTTTTT. Its translation: CAIKAPGRNWNEKLFF. This chain connects TRBV19 to TRBJ1-4; D is unclear. This CDR3 is 16 amino acids long. The V end lost 10 bases, the J end lost 5 bases, and 23 bases lay between the germline ends. Germline V CDR1 and CDR2: LNHDA, SQIVND (reference sequence). The whole variable domain, remainder taken from reference TRBV19 and TRBJ1-4, is DGGITQSPKYLFRKEGQNVTLSCEQNLNHDAMYWYRQDPGQGLRLIYYSQIVNDFQKGDIAEGYSVSREKKESFPLTVTSAQKNPTAFYLCAIKAPGRNWNEKLFFGSGTQLSVL.

The V gene is TRBV2, the J gene TRBJ2-2, with a weak D call TRBD2 (5 bases). The CDR3 length is 14 residues. Germline-derived CDR1 and CDR2 are SNHLY and FYNNEI. V shed 5 bases and J shed 0 bases, with 7 bases lying between them. The CDR3 sequence: CASSRAANTGELFF. For the CDR3, the DNA is TGTGCCAGCAGTAGAGCGGCGAACACCGGGGAGCTGTTTTTT.

The chain is built from TRBV12-5 and TRBJ2-7, with a tentative D call TRBD1 (5 bases). Trimming shortened V by 0 bases and J by 6 bases, and 6 bases separated the two germline ends. CDR3 length equals 12 residues. Germline CDR1 and CDR2: LGHNT and FRNRAP. CDR3 bases: TGTGCTAGTGGTTTGGTACAGGCCGAGCAGTACTTC. Translation gives CASGLVQAEQYF.

The rearrangement uses TRBV6-1 and TRBJ2-7, with unresolved D. The germline V gene has CDR1 MNHNS and CDR2 SASEGT. The V gene lost 8 bases and the J gene lost 1 base, with 9 bases spanning the gap. CDR3 length equals 12 residues. The CDR3 loop is CASWTESYEQYF. CDR3 bases: TGTGCCAGCTGGACGGAGTCCTACGAGCAGTACTTC.

The CDR3 here is CASSDGRLNQPQHF. As DNA, the CDR3 is TGTGCCAGCAGTGACGGAAGACTGAATCAGCCCCAGCATTTT. The chain combines TRBV6-5 with TRBJ1-5, with unresolved D. Germline V gene data show CDR1 as MNHEY and CDR2 as SVGAGI. CDR3 length equals 14 residues. V lost 5 bases and J 4 bases, leaving 12 bases between the germline ends.

The V and J genes are TRBV6-6 and TRBJ2-3; 7 nucleotides align to TRBD1. Unmatched junction bases numbered 11, after V lost 2 bases and J lost 6 bases. CDR3 length equals 16 residues. CDR1 and CDR2 (germline): MNHNY, SVGAGI (reference sequence). The CDR3 coding sequence is TGTGCCAGCAGTTACCACAGGGGCCCGTCGCCTGATACGCAGTATTTT. It yields the protein CASSYHRGPSPDTQYF.

V is TRBV6-1 and J is TRBJ2-5; 12 bases match TRBD2. Germline assignment: CDR1 MNHNS and CDR2 SASEGT. The CDR3 loop spans 15 amino acids. Trimming at V came to 5 bases and at J to 5 bases, leaving 6 bases not matched to a gene. The DNA of the CDR3 is TGTGCCAGCAGTCCTCTAGCGGGGGGGCGTGAGACCCAGTACTTC. Its protein is CASSPLAGGRETQYF.

A single count supports this clone. The chain uses TRBV13 and TRBJ2-1; 7 nucleotides line up with TRBD2. The CDR3 is 16 amino acids. Losses at the gene ends were 5 bases for V and 4 bases for J; bases not matched to a gene: 11. CDR1 and CDR2 (germline): PRHDT, FYEKMQ (reference sequence). CDR3: CASSPTFRGEYNEQFF. CDR3 sequence (DNA): TGTGCCAGCAGCCCCACCTTCCGGGGGGAATACAATGAGCAGTTCTTC.

This clone was seen a single time. CDR3 amino acids: CVHNEWRGDTIYF. In DNA form, the CDR3 reads TGTGTCCACAACGAATGGCGGGGGGACACCATATATTTT. The chain uses TRBV7-5 and TRBJ1-3. TRBV7-5 is reported as a pseudogene. The CDR3 extends over 13 amino acids.

This chain links TRBV6-1 with TRBJ2-7; D uncertain. The CDR3 has 12 amino acids. The V end lost 7 bases, the J end lost 3 bases, and 10 bases lay between the germline ends. The germline V gene encodes CDR1 MNHNS and CDR2 SASEGT. CDR3 bases: TGTGCCAGCAAGGACCAGATCTACGAGCAGTACTTC. Protein: CASKDQIYEQYF.

This clone was recorded only once. This sequence joins TRBV6-5 and TRBJ1-2, with 7 bases identical to TRBD1. The V gene end was trimmed by 0 bases and the J gene end by 3 bases; junction bases not matched to a gene: 4. CDR1 MNHEY and CDR2 SVGAGI come from the germline V gene. The length of the CDR3 is 15 residues. The CDR3 DNA sequence: TGTGCCAGCAGTTACTCAGAGGGGGCAGACTATGGCTACACCTTC. It encodes CASSYSEGADYGYTF.

The chain is built from TRBV7-2 and TRBJ1-2; the D is unclear. V was trimmed by 3 bases and J by 0 bases, leaving 5 bases between them. Germline loops: CDR1 SGHTA, CDR2 FQGNSA. This CDR3 contains 13 residues. This CDR3 is CASSFGPNYGYTF. In nucleotides, the CDR3 is TGTGCCAGCAGCTTTGGGCCTAACTATGGCTACACCTTC.

V usage is TRBV5-5 and J usage is TRBJ1-1, with a possible D match to TRBD1 (5 bases). The V gene lost 4 bases and the J gene lost 2 bases, with 24 bases spanning the gap. Germline assignment: CDR1 SGHKS and CDR2 YYEKEE (reference sequence). The CDR3 is 18 residues long. The CDR3 nucleotides are TGTGCCAGCAGCATCCGGATCCGGGACCACCCTGGAAACACTGAAGCTTTCTTT. This gives the protein CASSIRIRDHPGNTEAFF.

This clone appeared a single time. V and J are TRBV4-1 and TRBJ1-3; D uncertain. Looked up from germline, CDR1 is MGHRA and CDR2 is YSYEKL. V lost 1 base and J lost 1, with 11 bases in between. The CDR3 sequence is 16 residues long. CDR3 residues: CASSQAGQLSGNTIYF. In nucleotides, the CDR3 is TGCGCCAGCAGCCAAGCAGGTCAGTTATCTGGAAACACCATATATTTT.

This clone occurred once. The V gene is TRBV28, the J gene TRBJ1-2, with D perhaps TRBD1 (6 bases). CDR1 is MDHEN, CDR2 SYDVKM, per germline. Trimming cost V 6 bases and J 6 bases, with 20 bases left between them. There are 15 residues in the CDR3. The CDR3 coding sequence is TGTGCCAGCAGCCGCCCCTATGGGGGGACACATGGCTACACCTTC. Translated: CASSRPYGGTHGYTF.

The chain carries TRBV18 and TRBJ1-1; no firm D call. V lost 3 bases and J 1 base, leaving 9 bases between the germline ends. The CDR3 sequence is 14 residues long. Germline CDR1 and CDR2: KGHSH and LQKENI. In DNA, the CDR3 is TGTGCCAGCTCACCGGTATCGACGAACACTGAAGCTTTCTTT. Translating gives CASSPVSTNTEAFF.

This clone was seen once. The chain employs TRBV5-6 and TRBJ2-2, with D possibly being TRBD1 (5 bases). With 4 bases removed from V and 5 bases from J, the gap between germline ends came to 15 bases. This CDR3 comprises 15 residues. CDR1 is SGHDT and CDR2 is YYEEEE in the germline V gene. The CDR3 loop is CASSPGAGDTGELFF. CDR3 bases: TGTGCCAGCAGCCCTGGGGCAGGAGATACCGGGGAGCTGTTTTTT.

The chain has TRBV18 and TRBJ2-2; D might be TRBD1 (5 bases). CDR1 and CDR2 (germline): KGHSH, LQKENI. Trimming cost V 8 bases and J 2 bases, with 12 bases left between them. This CDR3 is 14 amino acids long. The DNA of the CDR3 is TGTGCCAGCATTGACAGCCTTAACACCGGGGAGCTGTTTTTT. Its translation: CASIDSLNTGELFF. Complete variable domain (other parts from reference TRBV18 and TRBJ2-2): NAGVMQNPRHLVRRRGQEARLRCSPMKGHSHVYWYRQLPEEGLKFMVYLQKENIIDESGMPKERFSAEFPKEGPSILRIQQVVRGDSAAYFCASIDSLNTGELFFGEGSRLTVL.

The chain carries TRBV27 and TRBJ2-1, with unresolved D. From germline, CDR1 is MNHEY and CDR2 SMNVEV (reference sequence). V gave up 3 bases and J gave up 6 bases, with 9 bases separating them. CDR3 length: 13 residues. The CDR3 DNA sequence: TGTGCCAGCAGTTTTCCAGGTTTCAATGAGCAGTTCTTC. Its translation is CASSFPGFNEQFF.

The CDR3 here is CASGPDKGNTIYF. Here the CDR3 DNA reads TGTGCCAGCGGACCGGACAAGGGAAACACCATATATTTT. V usage is TRBV6-6 and J usage is TRBJ1-3; a weak D match, TRBD1 (5 bases). The germline V gene encodes CDR1 MNHNY and CDR2 SVGAGI (reference sequence). The CDR3 is 13 residues long. V was trimmed by 8 bases and J by 4 bases, leaving 12 bases between them.